This TCR beta chain was recorded in a study of blood T cells in healthy people across ages. CDR3 length: 11 amino acids. The germline gives CDR1 SEHNR, CDR2 FQNEAQ (reference sequence). Trimming pared 6 bases from V and 4 bases from J, leaving 6 bases between. This clonotype appeared a few times. A J-beta primer mix and a sample-barcoded 5' primer were used in a second PCR of roughly 6 to 11 cycles. Every cDNA was tagged by a template-switch adaptor with 12 random nucleotides. TCRdb reprocessed the 5' RACE reads via MiXCR and lists one record per CDR3 protein. The table includes some 800,000 distinct CDR3 sequences, under 45% detected once.

V is TRBV7-9 and J is TRBJ2-5; D not resolved. Sequences were obtained from blood. The clonotype originates from a man between 60 and 70 years old in good health. CDR3 DNA: TGTGCCAGCAGAATTTCAGAGACCCAGTACTTC. It specifies CASRISETQYF.